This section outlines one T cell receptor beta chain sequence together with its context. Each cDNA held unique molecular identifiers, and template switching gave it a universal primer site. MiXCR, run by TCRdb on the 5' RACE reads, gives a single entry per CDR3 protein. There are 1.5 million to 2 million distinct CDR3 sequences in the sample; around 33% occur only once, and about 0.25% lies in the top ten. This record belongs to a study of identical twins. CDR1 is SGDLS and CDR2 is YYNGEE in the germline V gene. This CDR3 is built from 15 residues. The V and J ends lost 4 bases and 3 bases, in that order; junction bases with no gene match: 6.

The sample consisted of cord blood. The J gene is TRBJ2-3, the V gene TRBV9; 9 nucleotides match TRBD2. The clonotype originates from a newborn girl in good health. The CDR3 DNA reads TGTGCCAGCAGCCCCCCTAGCGGGGAGACAGATACGCAGTATTTT. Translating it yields CASSPPSGETDTQYF.